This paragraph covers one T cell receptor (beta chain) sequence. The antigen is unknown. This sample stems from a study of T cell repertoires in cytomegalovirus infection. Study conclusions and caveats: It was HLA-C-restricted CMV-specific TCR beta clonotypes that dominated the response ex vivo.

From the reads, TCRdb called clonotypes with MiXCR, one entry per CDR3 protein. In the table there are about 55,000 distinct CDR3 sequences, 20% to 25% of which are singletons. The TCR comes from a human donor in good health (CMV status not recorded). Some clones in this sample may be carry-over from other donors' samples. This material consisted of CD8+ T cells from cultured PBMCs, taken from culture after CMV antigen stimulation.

DNA for the CDR3: TGTGCCAGCAGCTGGACAGGGGGCCGCGAGCAGTTCTTC. Amino acids: CASSWTGGREQFF. This chain joins TRBV7-9 and TRBJ2-1; 11 bases align to TRBD1. CDR3 size: 13 residues. J lost 10 bases, V lost 4 bases, and 3 bases had no gene match. The germline CDR1 and CDR2 sequences are SEHNR and FQNEAQ (reference sequence). The full variable domain, rest sourced from reference TRBV7-9 and TRBJ2-1, is DTGVSQNPRHKITKRGQNVTFRCDPISEHNRLYWYRQTLGQGPEFLTYFQNEAQLEKSRLLSDRFSAERPKGSFSTLEIQRTEQGDSAMYLCASSWTGGREQFFGPGTRLTVL.